The 5 T cell receptor beta chains listed next were all sequenced from one sample in a study of CD8 T cells in ankylosing spondylitis. TCRdb itself ran the 5' RACE reads through MiXCR, one entry per CDR3 protein. Of approximately 150,000 distinct CDR3 sequences listed, 30% to 35% were seen once; the top ten hold 5.5% to 7.5%. The specimen was synovial fluid, either unsorted or a sorted T cell fraction (not recorded which). The receptors come from a male donor with ankylosing spondylitis.

The chain couples TRBV20-1 to TRBJ2-7; D perhaps matches TRBD2 (5 bases). V gave up 1 base and J gave up 9 bases, with 16 bases separating them. CDR3 length: 13 amino acids. CDR1 is DFQATT and CDR2 is SNEGSKA in the germline V gene (reference sequence). CDR3 sequence (DNA): TGCAGTGCTAGAGGTGCCGCGCGGAGCGGGCAGTACTTC. This codes for CSARGAARSGQYF.

This chain links TRBV12-3 or TRBV12-4 with TRBJ2-2; D may be TRBD2 (6 bases). The V end was cut by 5 bases, the J end by 5 bases, with 21 bases between. The CDR3 sequence is 17 residues long. This chain's CDR3 is CASSLRWGGSLTGELFF. The CDR3 nucleotides read TGTGCCAGCAGTCTACGGTGGGGAGGCAGTCTGACCGGGGAGCTGTTTTTT.

This clonotype was seen ten or more times. The DNA for the CDR3 is TGTGCCAGCAGCCAAGTCTACCCCTACGAGCAGTACTTC. Residues: CASSQVYPYEQYF. J is TRBJ2-7 and V is TRBV14; D not resolved. This CDR3 comprises 13 residues. V lost 1 base, J lost 2 bases, and 6 bases lay in between. Germline V gene data show CDR1 as SGHDN and CDR2 as FVKESK.

The sample holds a few counts of this clonotype. The chain links TRBV28 to TRBJ2-1, with 10 bases that match TRBD2. V was pared by 4 bases and J by 2 bases, with 5 bases of the junction left unmatched. The CDR3 has 16 amino acids. Germline V gene data show CDR1 as MDHEN and CDR2 as SYDVKM. The CDR3 protein is CASSWSGRVAYNEQFF. CDR3 bases: TGTGCCAGCAGTTGGAGCGGGAGGGTAGCCTACAATGAGCAGTTCTTC.

The chain links TRBV9 to TRBJ2-3; TRBD2 aligns across 12 bases. V lost 3 bases, J lost 4 bases, and 3 bases stayed unmatched. This CDR3 spans 15 amino acids. From germline, CDR1 is SGDLS and CDR2 YYNGEE. CDR3 in amino acids: CASSASSGRADTQYF. The CDR3, as DNA: TGTGCCAGCAGCGCCTCTAGCGGGAGGGCAGATACGCAGTATTTT.